This TCR beta chain was documented in a study of technical replicates of blood from a few donors. Germline loops: CDR1 WNHNN, CDR2 SYGVQD (reference sequence). The CDR3 totals 12 residues. V lost 8 bases, J lost 2 bases, and 7 bases lay in between. Data came from immunoSEQ multiplex PCR; TCRdb stores just in-frame clones and leaves some out. The table shows some 74,000 clones, with 95% to 97% occurring only once. This TCR was recovered from a human donor in good health. The sequenced sample consisted of T cells isolated from PBMCs. The chain combines TRBV10-1 with TRBJ2-4, with D possibly TRBD1 on 5 matching bases. The CDR3: CASGQPKNIQYF. The CDR3 nucleotides read TGCGCCAGCGGACAACCCAAAAACATTCAGTACTTC.